The 5 T cell receptor beta chains reported below all come from one sample, sequenced in a study of human CD8 memory T cell subsets. UMI-labeled 5' RACE was used to make TCR beta libraries. TCRdb reprocessed the 5' RACE reads and stores each CDR3 protein as one record, lacking DNA. The sample totals more than 5,500 distinct CDR3 sequences. Progenitor exhausted-like CD8+ memory cells (TPEX) were CCR7+ PD-1+ TIGIT+. Material: CD8+ T cells from PBMCs. The receptors derive from a human donor in good health.

This clonotype is identified as medium-sized (0.01 to 0.1%) from frequency. The chain joins TRBV15 to TRBJ1-4; the TCRdb D gene call, TRBD1, has no DNA to confirm it. The length of the CDR3 is 17 residues. CDR1 and CDR2 (germline): LNHNV, YYDKDF (reference sequence). The CDR3 is CATSGTRDPGGNEKLFF.

The chain couples TRBV29-1 to TRBJ2-7; TCRdb outputs TRBD1, but without DNA this stays unchecked. The germline V gene encodes CDR1 SQVTM and CDR2 ANQGSEA. There are 13 residues in the CDR3. The CDR3 sequence: CSVPRDRPYEQYF.

This chain links TRBV4-2 with TRBJ2-7; no DNA is available, so the TRBD1 call from TCRdb remains unchecked. Germline CDR1 and CDR2: LGHNA and YNFKEQ. This CDR3 is built from 15 residues. The CDR3 sequence is CASSQGRGPTYEQYF.

The rearrangement uses TRBV5-8 and TRBJ2-1. Per germline, CDR1 SGHTS and CDR2 YDEGEE. The CDR3 has 16 residues. CDR3 residues: CASRVRFESSYNEQFF.

This chain links TRBV11-3 with TRBJ2-7; the D call from TCRdb, TRBD1, cannot be confirmed without DNA. The germline V gene has CDR1 SGHNT and CDR2 YENEEA. This CDR3 region has 12 residues. CDR3 region: CASSSDSYEQYF.